This T cell receptor beta chain was documented in a study of vaccination effects on CD4 cells after COVID-19. A note on this clone: Its antigen is currently unknown.

The ViraFEST assay expanded antigen-specific CD4+ T cells with viral peptide pools before sequencing. After roughly 9 days in culture, the CD4+ T cells were isolated. It was two doses of either the BNT162b2 or mRNA-1273 vaccine that participants received. No vaccinee had earlier SARS-CoV-2 infection, and nucleocapsid antibodies were negative. This CDR3 comprises 14 residues. J was trimmed by 4 bases and V by 3 bases; bases with no gene match: 6. Germline V CDR1 and CDR2: DFQATT, SNEGSKA (reference sequence). Sequencing was performed with immunoSEQ multiplex PCR; in TCRdb, only in-frame clones are kept and a portion is missing. Of tens of thousands of clones in the sample, roughly 74% were seen once.

The receptor was isolated from a human donor who received a COVID-19 vaccine. The sequenced sample was CD4+ T cells from PBMCs cultured with HCoV-NL63 spike peptides, obtained after COVID-19 vaccination. The chain combines TRBV20-1 with TRBJ2-1, with 7 bases aligning to TRBD1. CDR3 DNA sequence: TGCAGTGCTAGTAGGGGGCCACAGTACAATGAGCAGTTCTTC. This sequence encodes CSASRGPQYNEQFF.